This T cell receptor beta chain was captured by sequencing in a study of sequential checkpoint blockade in melanoma. The wider study: First-line arms were nivolumab then ipilimumab, or the reverse, randomized 1:1. After both sequences, patients received maintenance nivolumab.

Treatment: randomized to nivolumab then ipilimumab (arm A) or the reverse (arm B). Method: immunoSEQ multiplex PCR; TCRdb's copy keeps in-frame clones and lacks some. Of roughly 8,400 clones listed, around 72% are singletons. The germline gives CDR1 MNHEY, CDR2 SMNVEV (reference sequence). The CDR3 covers 14 residues. Trimming cost V 3 bases and J 0 bases, with 8 bases left between them. This specimen was CD8+ T cells sorted from blood (inferred from file names), taken from a patient given nivolumab and ipilimumab in sequence. The rearrangement links TRBV27 to TRBJ1-1, with TRBD1 as a possible D gene (5 bases). This receptor was identified in a human donor with melanoma. This CDR3 is CASSFGQLNTEAFF. In DNA, the CDR3 is TGTGCCAGCAGTTTTGGACAATTGAACACTGAAGCTTTCTTT.